This is a list of T cell receptor beta chains from one sample in a study of response to subunit inactivated influenza vaccine. TCRdb called the RT-PCR reads again in MiXCR, with one record for every CDR3 protein. The data show hundreds of thousands of distinct CDR3 sequences, around a sixth seen once. This specimen was PBMCs from blood, taken around 5 days after vaccination. Every receptor here comes from a man aged 50 to 59 who received an inactivated influenza vaccine. Each CDR3 is given with its conserved first and last residue. The D gene is left open where the match is weak. Clone size is stated in some rows and not others, as once, few, many or a class when expanded.

CDR3 protein: CASSPTGANEQFF; CDR3 DNA: TGTGCCAGCAGCCCGACAGGGGCGAATGAGCAGTTCTTC; J gene: TRBJ2-1; CDR3 length: 13; D gene: TRBD1; V gene: TRBV6-6; clone size: .
CDR3 protein: CASFPGWGAPNYGYTF; CDR3 DNA: TGTGCCAGCTTCCCCGGGTGGGGGGCACCCAACTATGGCTACACCTTC; J gene: TRBJ1-2; CDR3 length: 16; D gene: .; V gene: TRBV6-2/TRBV6-3; clone size: few
CDR3 protein: CASSSSGRGADTQYF; CDR3 DNA: TGTGCCAGCAGCTCTAGCGGGAGGGGGGCGGATACGCAGTATTTT; J gene: TRBJ2-3; CDR3 length: 15; D gene: TRBD2; V gene: TRBV7-2; clone size: .
CDR3 protein: CASSKQGYGYTF; CDR3 DNA: TGTGCCAGCAGTAAGCAGGGCTATGGCTACACCTTC; J gene: TRBJ1-2; CDR3 length: 12; D gene: .; V gene: TRBV6-5; clone size: few
CDR3 protein: CASSDRQGYQPQHF; CDR3 DNA: TGTGCCAGCAGTGATAGGCAGGGCTATCAGCCCCAGCATTTT; J gene: TRBJ1-5; CDR3 length: 14; D gene: .; V gene: TRBV6-1; clone size: few
CDR3 protein: CSAGARTDTQYF; CDR3 DNA: TGCAGTGCGGGGGCACGCACAGATACGCAGTATTTT; J gene: TRBJ2-3; CDR3 length: 12; D gene: .; V gene: TRBV20-1; clone size: few
CDR3 protein: CASSPRRDGNEKLFF; CDR3 DNA: TGTGCCAGCTCACCGAGGAGAGACGGTAATGAAAAACTGTTTTTT; J gene: TRBJ1-4; CDR3 length: 15; D gene: .; V gene: TRBV18; clone size: few
CDR3 protein: CASSLGGTAKETQYF; CDR3 DNA: TGTGCCAGCAGCTTAGGTGGGACAGCCAAAGAGACCCAGTACTTC; J gene: TRBJ2-5; CDR3 length: 15; D gene: TRBD1; V gene: TRBV7-2; clone size: few
CDR3 protein: CASSPELYNEQFF; CDR3 DNA: TGCGCCAGCAGCCCCGAATTGTACAATGAGCAGTTCTTC; J gene: TRBJ2-1; CDR3 length: 13; D gene: .; V gene: TRBV5-1; clone size: few
CDR3 protein: CSAQTGTFYGYTF; CDR3 DNA: TGCAGCGCACAGACAGGGACCTTCTATGGCTACACCTTC; J gene: TRBJ1-2; CDR3 length: 13; D gene: TRBD1; V gene: TRBV29-1; clone size: few
CDR3 protein: CASDPKGQLYNEQFF; CDR3 DNA: TGTGCCAGCGACCCCAAGGGGCAGCTCTACAATGAGCAGTTCTTC; J gene: TRBJ2-1; CDR3 length: 15; D gene: .; V gene: TRBV7-9; clone size: .
CDR3 protein: CSGDSGGTDTQYF; CDR3 DNA: TGCTCGGGGGATAGCGGGGGCACAGATACGCAGTATTTT; J gene: TRBJ2-3; CDR3 length: 13; D gene: TRBD2; V gene: TRBV29-1; clone size: once
CDR3 protein: CASSLAGIMLGEQYF; CDR3 DNA: TGTGCCAGCAGCTTAGCGGGGATAATGCTTGGCGAGCAGTACTTC; J gene: TRBJ2-7; CDR3 length: 15; D gene: .; V gene: TRBV7-2; clone size: .
CDR3 protein: CASSQGRFGAGGTDEQFF; CDR3 DNA: TGCGCCAGCAGCCAAGGCCGTTTTGGGGCGGGGGGGACAGATGAGCAGTTCTTC; J gene: TRBJ2-1; CDR3 length: 18; D gene: TRBD2; V gene: TRBV4-3; clone size: few
CDR3 protein: CASSLFLGVLEKLFF; CDR3 DNA: TGTGCCAGCAGCTTATTTCTGGGGGTACTTGAAAAACTGTTTTTT; J gene: TRBJ1-4; CDR3 length: 15; D gene: .; V gene: TRBV7-2; clone size: few
CDR3 protein: CASKRQLAGVGQYF; CDR3 DNA: TGTGCCAGCAAACGCCAACTAGCGGGAGTGGGGCAGTACTTC; J gene: TRBJ2-7; CDR3 length: 14; D gene: TRBD2; V gene: TRBV6-1; clone size: few
CDR3 protein: CASSQDRRDTFF; CDR3 DNA: TGTGCCAGCAGCCAAGATCGCCGGGACACTTTCTTT; J gene: TRBJ1-1; CDR3 length: 12; D gene: .; V gene: TRBV3-1; clone size: few
CDR3 protein: CASRLVWGYNEQFF; CDR3 DNA: TGTGCCAGCAGACTGGTCTGGGGGTACAATGAGCAGTTCTTC; J gene: TRBJ2-1; CDR3 length: 14; D gene: .; V gene: TRBV11-2; clone size: .
CDR3 protein: CATSDSTRYEQYF; CDR3 DNA: TGTGCCACCAGTGATTCGACCCGGTACGAGCAGTACTTC; J gene: TRBJ2-7; CDR3 length: 13; D gene: .; V gene: TRBV24-1; clone size: .
CDR3 protein: CASSIGPSGRNNEQFF; CDR3 DNA: TGCGCCAGCAGCATTGGGCCTAGCGGGAGAAACAATGAGCAGTTCTTC; J gene: TRBJ2-1; CDR3 length: 16; D gene: TRBD2; V gene: TRBV5-1; clone size: .
CDR3 protein: CASSLQVGNTEAFF; CDR3 DNA: TGTGCCAGCAGCTTGCAGGTCGGGAACACTGAAGCTTTCTTT; J gene: TRBJ1-1; CDR3 length: 14; D gene: .; V gene: TRBV7-9; clone size: .
CDR3 protein: CASSARLDADTQYF; CDR3 DNA: TGCGCCAGCAGCGCAAGACTAGACGCAGATACGCAGTATTTT; J gene: TRBJ2-3; CDR3 length: 14; D gene: .; V gene: TRBV5-1; clone size: .
CDR3 protein: CSVESWREGTDTQYF; CDR3 DNA: TGCAGCGTTGAGAGTTGGCGGGAGGGCACAGATACGCAGTATTTT; J gene: TRBJ2-3; CDR3 length: 15; D gene: TRBD2; V gene: TRBV29-1; clone size: many
CDR3 protein: CASSLDRAGSGANVLTF; CDR3 DNA: TGTGCCAGCAGCTTAGATAGGGCGGGCTCTGGGGCCAACGTCCTGACTTTC; J gene: TRBJ2-6; CDR3 length: 17; D gene: .; V gene: TRBV11-2; clone size: .
CDR3 protein: CASSVAGLAGNEQYF; CDR3 DNA: TGTGCCAGCAGCGTAGCTGGACTAGCGGGAAACGAGCAGTACTTC; J gene: TRBJ2-7; CDR3 length: 15; D gene: TRBD2; V gene: TRBV9; clone size: .
CDR3 protein: CASSLGHQGEQYF; CDR3 DNA: TGTGCCAGCAGCCTCGGCCACCAAGGCGAGCAGTACTTC; J gene: TRBJ2-7; CDR3 length: 13; D gene: .; V gene: TRBV4-2; clone size: .
CDR3 protein: CASSGGTGIFNEQFF; CDR3 DNA: TGTGCCAGCAGTGGGGGGACAGGGATTTTCAATGAGCAGTTCTTC; J gene: TRBJ2-1; CDR3 length: 15; D gene: TRBD1; V gene: TRBV12-3/TRBV12-4; clone size: few
CDR3 protein: CSVEWLMGNEQFF; CDR3 DNA: TGCAGCGTTGAATGGCTTATGGGTAATGAGCAGTTCTTC; J gene: TRBJ2-1; CDR3 length: 13; D gene: .; V gene: TRBV29-1; clone size: few
CDR3 protein: CSAREAHQPQHF; CDR3 DNA: TGCAGTGCTAGAGAGGCGCATCAGCCCCAGCATTTT; J gene: TRBJ1-5; CDR3 length: 12; D gene: .; V gene: TRBV20-1; clone size: few
CDR3 protein: CASREREATGYEQFF; CDR3 DNA: TGTGCCAGCAGGGAGCGGGAGGCTACGGGGTATGAGCAGTTCTTC; J gene: TRBJ2-1; CDR3 length: 15; D gene: TRBD2; V gene: TRBV6-2/TRBV6-3; clone size: .
CDR3 protein: CASSWGTNTEAFF; CDR3 DNA: TGTGCCAGCAGTTGGGGGACAAACACTGAAGCTTTCTTT; J gene: TRBJ1-1; CDR3 length: 13; D gene: .; V gene: TRBV5-5; clone size: few
CDR3 protein: CASSPGIGTGIFEQYF; CDR3 DNA: TGTGCCAGCAGCCCAGGGATCGGGACAGGGATCTTCGAGCAGTACTTC; J gene: TRBJ2-7; CDR3 length: 16; D gene: TRBD1; V gene: TRBV28; clone size: .
CDR3 protein: CASTRGSTQYF; CDR3 DNA: TGTGCCAGCACCCGGGGGAGTACGCAGTATTTT; J gene: TRBJ2-3; CDR3 length: 11; D gene: .; V gene: TRBV27; clone size: .
CDR3 protein: CSAPVRGTDTQYF; CDR3 DNA: TGCAGTGCTCCGGTTCGGGGCACAGATACGCAGTATTTT; J gene: TRBJ2-3; CDR3 length: 13; D gene: .; V gene: TRBV20-1; clone size: few
CDR3 protein: CAISESWRDEQYF; CDR3 DNA: TGTGCCATCAGTGAGTCGTGGAGGGACGAGCAGTACTTC; J gene: TRBJ2-7; CDR3 length: 13; D gene: .; V gene: TRBV10-3; clone size: few
CDR3 protein: CSAPGQPQHF; CDR3 DNA: TGCAGTGCTCCGGGGCAGCCCCAGCATTTT; J gene: TRBJ1-5; CDR3 length: 10; D gene: .; V gene: TRBV20-1; clone size: many
CDR3 protein: CASSYWTSTAGELFF; CDR3 DNA: TGTGCCAGCAGTTACTGGACTAGTACCGCCGGGGAGCTGTTTTTT; J gene: TRBJ2-2; CDR3 length: 15; D gene: TRBD2; V gene: TRBV6-5; clone size: .
CDR3 protein: CASSLGGTNAYEQYF; CDR3 DNA: TGCGCCAGCAGCTTGGGTGGGACCAATGCCTACGAGCAGTACTTC; J gene: TRBJ2-7; CDR3 length: 15; D gene: .; V gene: TRBV5-1; clone size: few
CDR3 protein: CAISDGLLETQYF; CDR3 DNA: TGTGCCATCAGTGATGGCTTATTAGAGACCCAGTACTTC; J gene: TRBJ2-5; CDR3 length: 13; D gene: .; V gene: TRBV10-3; clone size: .
CDR3 protein: CASSYLMTSGTYEQYF; CDR3 DNA: TGTGCCAGCAGTTACTTAATGACTAGCGGGACCTACGAGCAGTACTTC; J gene: TRBJ2-7; CDR3 length: 16; D gene: TRBD2; V gene: TRBV6-5; clone size: .
CDR3 protein: CASSYRTGLALETQYF; CDR3 DNA: TGTGCCAGCAGTTACAGGACGGGACTAGCGCTAGAGACCCAGTACTTC; J gene: TRBJ2-5; CDR3 length: 16; D gene: TRBD2; V gene: TRBV6-2/TRBV6-3; clone size: few